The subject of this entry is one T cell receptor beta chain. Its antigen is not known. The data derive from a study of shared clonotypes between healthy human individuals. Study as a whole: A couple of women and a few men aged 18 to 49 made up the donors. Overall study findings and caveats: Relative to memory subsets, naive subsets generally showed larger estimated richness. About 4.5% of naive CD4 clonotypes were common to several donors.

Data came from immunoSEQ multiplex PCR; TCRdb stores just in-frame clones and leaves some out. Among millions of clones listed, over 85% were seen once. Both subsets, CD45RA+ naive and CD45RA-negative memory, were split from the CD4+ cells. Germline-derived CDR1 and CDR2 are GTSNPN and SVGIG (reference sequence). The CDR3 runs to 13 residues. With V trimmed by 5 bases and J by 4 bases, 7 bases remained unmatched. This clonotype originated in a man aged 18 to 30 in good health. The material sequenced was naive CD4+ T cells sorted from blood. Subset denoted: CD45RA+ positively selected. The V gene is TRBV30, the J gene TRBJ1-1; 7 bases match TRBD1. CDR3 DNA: TGTGCCTGGGCGGGACAGAGGACCACTGAAGCTTTCTTT. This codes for CAWAGQRTTEAFF.